This entry is about one T cell receptor (beta chain). Its target is not known. These data belong to a study of cytomegalovirus exposure and HLA in healthy donors. Looking at the study overall: Falling in the Caucasian-associated ancestry cluster were approximately 86% of 398 genotyped donors. Study-level findings and limits: Investigators reported approximately 170 TCR beta chains as tied to cytomegalovirus.

PCR amplification relied on 60 Vbeta primers (plus 13 Jbeta primers). Generated by immunoSEQ multiplex PCR, the TCRdb table keeps only in-frame clones and is missing some. Among roughly 92,000 clones, about 80% were seen once, and the ten largest hold about 32%. Germline assignment: CDR1 SNHLY and CDR2 FYNNEI. V was trimmed by 5 bases and J by 8 bases, leaving 15 bases between them. The length of the CDR3 is 14 residues. The sequence was collected from a man in his fifties or sixties in good health and CMV-seropositive. The V call is TRBV2, the J call TRBJ1-4, with D perhaps TRBD1 (5 bases). The specimen sequenced was PBMCs. The CDR3 DNA follows: TGTGCCAGCAGTCTCTCCAGGGTGGAAGAAAAACTGTTTTTT. As protein: CASSLSRVEEKLFF.